This TCR beta chain was documented in a study of cytomegalovirus exposure and HLA in healthy donors. Across the study: An analysis done earlier identified 117 million unique TCR beta sequences from roughly 190 million T cells.

Whole-study results and caveats: Analysis was performed later, and it showed HLA-associated TCR beta chains to be more clonally expanded than equally common others. The authors judged a highly shared variant cluster likely a sequencing artifact. An analysis that came later showed most CMV-associated TCR beta chains appearing HLA-restricted.

Between the trimmed V and J ends, which lost 7 bases and 5 bases, there was a span of 18 bases. The CDR3 totals 13 residues. Per the germline V gene, CDR1 is SQVTM and CDR2 is ANQGSEA. The PCR used 60 Vbeta and 13 Jbeta primers. TCRdb's copy holds only in-frame clones and misses some; the assay was immunoSEQ multiplex PCR. The sample has 200,000 to 250,000 clones; approximately 79% are singletons. Concerning this clone: Antigen specificity is unknown.

The origin of this receptor is a man between 50 and 59 years old in good health and CMV-seronegative. The chain recombines TRBV29-1 with TRBJ2-7, with D tentatively TRBD1 (6 bases). Sequences were obtained from PBMCs. The CDR3 DNA is TGCAGCGCTAAATACCAGGGGTTCCACGAGCAGTACTTC. This sequence encodes CSAKYQGFHEQYF.